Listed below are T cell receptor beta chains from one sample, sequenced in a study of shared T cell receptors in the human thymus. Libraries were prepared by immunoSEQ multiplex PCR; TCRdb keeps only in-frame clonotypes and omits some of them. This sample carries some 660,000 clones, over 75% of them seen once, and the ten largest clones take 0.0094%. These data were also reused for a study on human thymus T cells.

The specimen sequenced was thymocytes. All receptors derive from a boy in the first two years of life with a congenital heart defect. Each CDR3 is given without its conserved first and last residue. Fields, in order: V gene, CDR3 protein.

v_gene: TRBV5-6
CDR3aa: ASSSGTVQIYGYT

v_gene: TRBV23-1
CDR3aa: ASSPHDFQGLQPQH

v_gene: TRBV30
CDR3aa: AVTGGQGTPYLRDNEQY

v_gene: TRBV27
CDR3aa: ASSFYGRQGSYGYT

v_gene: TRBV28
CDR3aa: ASSPYIPGLLYNEQF

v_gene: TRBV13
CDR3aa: ASSSRLAGGPGYEQY

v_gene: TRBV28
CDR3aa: ASLPLQGALNNSPLH

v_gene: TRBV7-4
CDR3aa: ASTLAGESYEQY

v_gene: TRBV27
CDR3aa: ASSSHSGGPETQY

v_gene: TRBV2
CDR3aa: ATIRREGPEFYEQY

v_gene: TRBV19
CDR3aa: ASSMEPHQGGYT

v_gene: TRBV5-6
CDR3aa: ASSQGLAGGVEVNEQF

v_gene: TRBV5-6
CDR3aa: ASSSGRRQPQH

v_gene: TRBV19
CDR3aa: ASSIPGYQETQY

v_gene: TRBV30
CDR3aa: AWRKRPRSLYYEQY

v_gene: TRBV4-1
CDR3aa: ASSQDYTDTQY

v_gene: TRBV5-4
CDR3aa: ASSGLTGLDGYT

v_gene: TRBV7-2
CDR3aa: ASSSGRGMGGEQF

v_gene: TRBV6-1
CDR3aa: ASSERHTAGEQY

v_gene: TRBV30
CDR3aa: AWSGTVASIQY

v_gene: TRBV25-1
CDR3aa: ASSDRGRIPYEQY

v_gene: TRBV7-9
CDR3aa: ASSQATSQETQY

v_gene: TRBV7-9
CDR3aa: ASSLGQGPSGNTIY

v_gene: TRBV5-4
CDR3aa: ASSLGPWDRDQETQY

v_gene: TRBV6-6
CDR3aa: ASFRENTGELF

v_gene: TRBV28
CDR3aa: ASSLTQGYNEQF

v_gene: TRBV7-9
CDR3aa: ASSLRPVATEAF

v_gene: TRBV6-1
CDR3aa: ASSETLRDRNYEQY

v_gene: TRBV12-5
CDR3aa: ASGLVQTIYTGELF

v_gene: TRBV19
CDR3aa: ATTAVWSMWGYT

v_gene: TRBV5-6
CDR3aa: ASSFSVANNEQF

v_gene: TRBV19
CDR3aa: ASSPRDNEQF

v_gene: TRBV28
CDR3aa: ASSLGQGPSNTEAF

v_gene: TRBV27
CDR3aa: ASSLESGSKFLRY

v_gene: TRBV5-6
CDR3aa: ASSLDRGPVGELF

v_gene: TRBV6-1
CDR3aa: ASSGVSYEQY

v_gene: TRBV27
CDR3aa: ASRQTGGEGQPQH

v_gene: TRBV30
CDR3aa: AWISGGNEQY